This T cell receptor (beta chain) is from a study of shared clonotypes between healthy human individuals. Study at large: CD4 naive and CD4 memory each took three plates per donor, while CD8 naive took two and CD8 memory one. General study findings and limits: In the sorted subsets, rarefaction showed sequencing was incomplete despite large depth.

Germline CDR1 SEHNR, CDR2 FQNEAQ (reference sequence). The V end was cut by 0 bases, the J end by 4 bases, with 3 bases between. This CDR3 spans 12 amino acids. The table came from immunoSEQ multiplex PCR; TCRdb's copy has only in-frame clones and leaves some out. The table lists some 2.1 million clones, roughly 94% of them singletons. About this clone: The antigen is unknown. In the same sample, other DNA sequences code for this CDR3.

The source is a young man in good health. The rearrangement joins TRBV7-9 to TRBJ2-5, with D uncertain. Input material: naive CD4+ T cells sorted from blood. The subset denotes: CD45RA+ positively selected. The CDR3 loop reads CASSLALETQYF. CDR3 sequence (DNA): TGTGCCAGCAGCTTAGCTCTAGAGACCCAGTACTTC.